These 13 T cell receptor beta chains were sequenced from one sample in a study of PD-L1 blockade in urothelial cancer. TCRdb's table, derived via immunoSEQ multiplex PCR, lists solely in-frame clones and lacks some. The table shows roughly 51,000 clones, with more than 65% occurring only once. Regarding time point: pretreatment peripheral blood. The specimen comprised PBMCs, sampled around atezolizumab (anti-PD-L1) treatment. These receptors all stem from a man between 70 and 80 years old with urothelial cancer.

The chain employs TRBV6-1 and TRBJ2-1, with TRBD1 matching over 8 bases. The CDR3 is 14 amino acids. In germline, CDR1 is MNHNS, CDR2 SASEGT. The V and J ends lost 7 bases and 8 bases, in that order; junction bases with no gene match: 10. The CDR3 DNA reads TGTGCCAGCACCTTTACCGGACAGGGCCATGAGCAGTTCTTC. This codes for CASTFTGQGHEQFF.

This clone was counted a single time. This chain connects TRBV7-2 to TRBJ2-5; 7 bases are a match to TRBD1. V shed 3 bases and J 2 bases; nucleotides not matched to a gene: 0. The CDR3 sequence is 13 residues long. Germline V gene data show CDR1 as SGHTA and CDR2 as FQGNSA. The CDR3 DNA sequence: TGTGCCAGCAGCTTGGGACAGCAAGAGACCCAGTACTTC. Protein sequence: CASSLGQQETQYF.

V and J are TRBV27 and TRBJ2-1; D may be TRBD2 (5 bases). The CDR3 loop spans 16 amino acids. V lost 2 bases to trimming and J lost 9 bases, with 20 bases between them. The germline V gene has CDR1 MNHEY and CDR2 SMNVEV (reference sequence). CDR3 bases: TGTGCCAGCAGTTTAGACTACCTCTCTCGGTGGGGTGAGCAGTTCTTC. Its translation is CASSLDYLSRWGEQFF.

The rearrangement links TRBV10-3 to TRBJ2-3, with D perhaps matching TRBD2 (6 bases). The CDR3 has 14 residues. Trimming stripped 5 bases from V and 6 bases from J, with 15 bases between. CDR1 is ENHRY, CDR2 SYGVKD, per germline. CDR3: CAISNSGSGDTQYF. The CDR3 DNA sequence: TGTGCCATCAGTAATAGCGGTTCGGGGGATACGCAGTATTTT.

This clone was observed a few times. The rearrangement links TRBV19 to TRBJ2-7, with a weak D call TRBD2 (5 bases). The germline V gene has CDR1 LNHDA and CDR2 SQIVND (reference sequence). Trimming left V 0 bases short and J 6 bases short, with 9 bases between. This CDR3 is 13 amino acids long. The CDR3 DNA is TGTGCCAGTAGTATAGAGGGAGCGGTCGAGCAGTACTTC. Protein sequence: CASSIEGAVEQYF.

The rearrangement uses TRBV10-1 and TRBJ2-1, with 9 bases lining up with TRBD2. V dropped 1 base and J dropped 4; count of bases not matched to a gene: 2. This CDR3 is 15 amino acids long. The germline CDR1 and CDR2 sequences are WNHNN and SYGVQD (reference sequence). Written as DNA, the CDR3 is TGCGCCAGCAGTGAGTTGCTAGCGGGGTACAATGAGCAGTTCTTC. Translation gives CASSELLAGYNEQFF.

This clone was detected once. Here the CDR3 reads CASVSRSSTEAFF. DNA for the CDR3: TGTGCCAGCGTCTCCCGGTCGTCCACTGAAGCTTTCTTT. This chain connects TRBV6-5 to TRBJ1-1; D gene uncertain. The length of the CDR3 is 13 residues. CDR1 is MNHEY, CDR2 SVGAGI, per germline. Trimming removed 8 bases at V and 4 bases at J, with 14 bases between.

V gene TRBV5-1 combines with J gene TRBJ2-7, with D unclear. Germline V gene lookup returns CDR1 SGHRS and CDR2 YFSETQ. Trimming took 4 bases from V and 2 from J, leaving 13 bases between them. This CDR3 region has 14 residues. CDR3 sequence: CASSPSVEAYEQYF. The CDR3 coding sequence is TGCGCCAGCAGCCCATCGGTAGAGGCCTACGAGCAGTACTTC.

V is TRBV15 and J is TRBJ2-2; TRBD2 might be the D (7 bases). Germline CDR1 reads LNHNV; CDR2 reads YYDKDF (reference sequence). Trimming removed 0 bases from V and 6 bases from J, with 14 bases in between. The CDR3 consists of 16 residues. The CDR3 nucleotides are TGTGCCACCAGCAGAGAACGGGGGGCCGTCGCCGGGGAGCTGTTTTTT. It specifies CATSRERGAVAGELFF. The complete variable domain, with remaining parts taken from reference TRBV15 and TRBJ2-2, reads DAMVIQNPRYQVTQFGKPVTLSCSQTLNHNVMYWYQQKSSQAPKLLFHYYDKDFNNEADTPDNFQSRRPNTSFCFLDIRSPGLGDTAMYLCATSRERGAVAGELFFGEGSRLTVL.

The rearrangement uses TRBV4-1 and TRBJ1-3; D ambiguous. The CDR3 sequence is 15 residues long. Germline values: CDR1 MGHRA, CDR2 YSYEKL. Trimming shortened V by 0 bases and J by 0 bases, and 6 bases separated the two germline ends. CDR3 DNA: TGCGCCAGCAGCCAAGAATCTTACTCTGGAAACACCATATATTTT. The encoded protein is CASSQESYSGNTIYF.

A few counts support this clone. V usage is TRBV29-1 and J usage is TRBJ2-2; TRBD2 might be the D (5 bases). The V end lost 4 bases, the J end lost 3 bases, and 9 bases lay between the germline ends. The CDR3 runs 13 residues. CDR1 and CDR2 from the germline V gene are SQVTM and ANQGSEA. The CDR3 protein is CSVASGDTGELFF. CDR3 sequence (DNA): TGCAGCGTTGCAAGCGGTGACACCGGGGAGCTGTTTTTT.

The rearrangement uses TRBV5-1 and TRBJ2-5; no firm D call. CDR1 SGHRS and CDR2 YFSETQ come from the germline V gene. V lost 1 base, J lost 1 base, and 5 bases lay in between. The CDR3 consists of 13 residues. The CDR3 spells CASSLSGQETQYF. The CDR3, as DNA: TGCGCCAGCAGCTTGTCGGGCCAAGAGACCCAGTACTTC.

V gene TRBV5-6 combines with J gene TRBJ2-2; D is unresolved. This CDR3 contains 16 residues. V dropped 0 bases and J dropped 4 bases, with 13 bases sitting between them. CDR1 is SGHDT and CDR2 is YYEEEE in the germline V gene. The CDR3 nucleotides read TGTGCCAGCAGCTTGGGGTCAGGTATGGGCACCGGGGAGCTGTTTTTT. Residues: CASSLGSGMGTGELFF.